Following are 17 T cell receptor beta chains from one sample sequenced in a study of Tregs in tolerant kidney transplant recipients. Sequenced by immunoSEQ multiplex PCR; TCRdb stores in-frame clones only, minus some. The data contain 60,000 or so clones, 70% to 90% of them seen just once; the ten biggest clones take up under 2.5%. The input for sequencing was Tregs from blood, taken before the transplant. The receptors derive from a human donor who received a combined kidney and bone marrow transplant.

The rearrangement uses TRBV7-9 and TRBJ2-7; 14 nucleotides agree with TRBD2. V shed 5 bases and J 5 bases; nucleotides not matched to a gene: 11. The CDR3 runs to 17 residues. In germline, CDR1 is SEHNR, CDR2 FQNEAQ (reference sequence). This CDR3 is CASSPPGLAGVSHEQYF. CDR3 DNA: TGTGCCAGCAGCCCCCCGGGACTAGCGGGAGTATCCCACGAGCAGTACTTC.

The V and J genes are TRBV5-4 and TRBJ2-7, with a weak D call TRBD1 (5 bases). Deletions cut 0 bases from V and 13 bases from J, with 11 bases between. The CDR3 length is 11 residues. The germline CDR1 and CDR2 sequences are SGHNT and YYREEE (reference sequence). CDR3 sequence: CASSLAGRAYF. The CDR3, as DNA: TGTGCCAGCAGCTTGGCGGGCAGGGCCTACTTC.

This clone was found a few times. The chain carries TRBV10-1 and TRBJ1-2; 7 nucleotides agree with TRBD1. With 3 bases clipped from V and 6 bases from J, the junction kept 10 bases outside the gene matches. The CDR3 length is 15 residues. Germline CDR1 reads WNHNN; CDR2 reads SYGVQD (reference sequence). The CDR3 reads CASSDEKGARDGYTF. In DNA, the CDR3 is TGCGCCAGCAGTGATGAAAAGGGGGCGCGAGATGGCTACACCTTC.

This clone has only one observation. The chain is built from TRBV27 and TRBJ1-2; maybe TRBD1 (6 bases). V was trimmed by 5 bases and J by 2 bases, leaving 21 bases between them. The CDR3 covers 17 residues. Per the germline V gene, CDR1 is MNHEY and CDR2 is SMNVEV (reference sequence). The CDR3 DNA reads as TGTGCCAGCAGTCCGCGGGTCACAGGGAGGGGAAACTATGGCTACACCTTC. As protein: CASSPRVTGRGNYGYTF.

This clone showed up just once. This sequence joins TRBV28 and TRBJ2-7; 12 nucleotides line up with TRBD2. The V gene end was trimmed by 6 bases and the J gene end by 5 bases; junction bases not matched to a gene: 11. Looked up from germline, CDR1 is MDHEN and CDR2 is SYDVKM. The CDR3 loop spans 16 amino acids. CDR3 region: CASRPSGRANGHEQYF. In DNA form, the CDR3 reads TGTGCCAGCAGACCTAGCGGGAGGGCCAATGGCCACGAGCAGTACTTC.

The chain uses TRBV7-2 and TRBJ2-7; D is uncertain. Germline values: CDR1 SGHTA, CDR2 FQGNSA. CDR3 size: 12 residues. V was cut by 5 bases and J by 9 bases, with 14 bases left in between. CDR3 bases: TGTGCCAGCAGCCCCTCATGGAAGGTGCAGTACTTC. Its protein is CASSPSWKVQYF.

CDR3 residues: CASSPLRTGGSLSEKLFF. CDR3 DNA: TGTGCCAGCTCACCACTCCGGACAGGGGGATCCTTGAGTGAAAAACTGTTTTTT. The chain couples TRBV18 to TRBJ1-4; the match to TRBD1 covers 10 bases. With V trimmed by 1 base and J by 7 bases, 12 bases remained unmatched. Germline V CDR1 and CDR2: KGHSH, LQKENI. The CDR3 sequence is 18 residues long.

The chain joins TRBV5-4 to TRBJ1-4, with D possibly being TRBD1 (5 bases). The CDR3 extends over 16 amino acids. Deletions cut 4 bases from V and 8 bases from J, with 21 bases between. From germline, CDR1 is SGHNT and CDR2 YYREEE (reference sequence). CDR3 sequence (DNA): TGTGCCAGCAGCCAAACCAAACCAGGGTTCAGGGAAAAACTGTTTTTT. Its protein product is CASSQTKPGFREKLFF.

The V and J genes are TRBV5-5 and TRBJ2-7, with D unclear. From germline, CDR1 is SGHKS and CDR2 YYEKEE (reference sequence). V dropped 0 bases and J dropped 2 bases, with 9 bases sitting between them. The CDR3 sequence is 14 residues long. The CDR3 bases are TGTGCCAGCAGCTTGGCCAGCCAGACCTACGAGCAGTACTTC. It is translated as CASSLASQTYEQYF.

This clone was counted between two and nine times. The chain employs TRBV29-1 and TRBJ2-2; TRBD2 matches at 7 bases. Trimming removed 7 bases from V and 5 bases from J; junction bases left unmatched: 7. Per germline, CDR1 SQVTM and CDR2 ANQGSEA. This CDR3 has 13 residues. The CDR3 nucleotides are TGCAGCGGGAGAGGGCGGGGGACCGGGGAGCTGTTTTTT. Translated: CSGRGRGTGELFF.

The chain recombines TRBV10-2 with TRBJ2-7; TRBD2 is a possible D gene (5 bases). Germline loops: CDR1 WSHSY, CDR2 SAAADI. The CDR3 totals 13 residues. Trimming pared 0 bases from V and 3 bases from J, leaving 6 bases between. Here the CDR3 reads CASSESGVYEQYF. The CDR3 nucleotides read TGCGCCAGCAGTGAGTCGGGAGTCTACGAGCAGTACTTC.

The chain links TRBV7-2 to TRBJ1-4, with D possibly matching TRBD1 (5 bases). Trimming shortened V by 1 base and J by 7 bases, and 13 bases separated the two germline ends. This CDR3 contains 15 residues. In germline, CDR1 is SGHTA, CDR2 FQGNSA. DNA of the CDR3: TGTGCCAGCAGCTTAGAGGGGCGGAGGGGTGAAAAACTGTTTTTT. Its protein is CASSLEGRRGEKLFF.

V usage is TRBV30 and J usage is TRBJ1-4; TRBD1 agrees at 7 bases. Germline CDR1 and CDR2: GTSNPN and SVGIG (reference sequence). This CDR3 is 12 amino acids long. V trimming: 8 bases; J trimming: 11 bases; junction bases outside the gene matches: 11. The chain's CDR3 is CAADRVKEKLFF. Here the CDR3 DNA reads TGTGCCGCCGACAGGGTAAAGGAGAAACTGTTTTTT.

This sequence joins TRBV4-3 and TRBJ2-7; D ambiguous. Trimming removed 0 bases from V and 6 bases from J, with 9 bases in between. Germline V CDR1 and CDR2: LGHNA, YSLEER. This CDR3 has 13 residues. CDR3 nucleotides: TGCGCCAGCAGCCAAGAGGTAGTGGGCGAGCAGTACTTC. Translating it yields CASSQEVVGEQYF.

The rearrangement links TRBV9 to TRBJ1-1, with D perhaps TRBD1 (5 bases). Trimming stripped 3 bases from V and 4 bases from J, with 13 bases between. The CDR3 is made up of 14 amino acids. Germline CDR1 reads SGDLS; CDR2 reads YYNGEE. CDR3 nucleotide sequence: TGTGCCAGCAGCGCCGGGGGGTATGGCACTGAAGCTTTCTTT. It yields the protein CASSAGGYGTEAFF.

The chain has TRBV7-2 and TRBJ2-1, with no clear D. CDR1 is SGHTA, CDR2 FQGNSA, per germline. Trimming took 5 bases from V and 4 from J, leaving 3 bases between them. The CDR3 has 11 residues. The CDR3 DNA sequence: TGTGCCAGCAGCCCATACAATGAGCAGTTCTTC. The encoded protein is CASSPYNEQFF.

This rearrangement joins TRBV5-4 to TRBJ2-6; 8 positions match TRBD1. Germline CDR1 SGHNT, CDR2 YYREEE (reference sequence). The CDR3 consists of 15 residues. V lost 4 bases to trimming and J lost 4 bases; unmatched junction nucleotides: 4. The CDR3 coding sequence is TGTGCCAGCAGCGGACAGGGTCTGGGGGCCAACGTCCTGACTTTC. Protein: CASSGQGLGANVLTF. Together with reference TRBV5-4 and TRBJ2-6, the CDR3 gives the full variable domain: ETGVTQSPTHLIKTRGQQVTLRCSSQSGHNTVSWYQQALGQGPQFIFQYYREEENGRGNFPPRFSGLQFPNYSSELNVNALELDDSALYLCASSGQGLGANVLTFGAGSRLTVL.